This TCR beta chain is from a study of blood T cells in healthy people across ages. Next came a second PCR, run for about 7 to 12 cycles, which used a sample-barcoded 5' primer along with a J-beta primer mix. TCRdb fed the 5' RACE reads into MiXCR, producing one record per CDR3 protein. The sample lists hundreds of thousands of distinct CDR3 sequences; roughly half were seen once. This clonotype was seen once. CDR3 length: 12 residues. Trimming cost V 4 bases and J 5 bases, with 9 bases left between them. CDR1 and CDR2 (germline): SQVTM, ANQGSEA. The chain joins TRBV29-1 to TRBJ2-1; D is unresolved. The sequencing input was blood. This TCR came from a woman older than 75 in good health. Written as DNA, the CDR3 is TGCAGCGTTGTTCCAGAGAACAATGAGCAGTTCTTC. It encodes CSVVPENNEQFF.